The 16 T cell receptor beta chains below come from one sample, sequenced in a study of beta chain features in type 1 diabetes. TCRB transcripts that were expressed got sequenced, as all of the isolated RNA had been reverse transcribed. TCRdb keeps only in-frame clones here, not all; method: immunoSEQ multiplex PCR. The sample records around 430,000 clones, approximately 31% being singletons. The sample was naive CD4+ T cells from blood. The receptors were sampled from a man between 18 and 29 years old in good health.

This chain joins TRBV7-2 and TRBJ2-7; tentative D call: TRBD2 (6 bases). Germline-derived CDR1 and CDR2 are SGHTA and FQGNSA. The CDR3 totals 14 residues. V was pared by 3 bases and J by 0 bases, with 9 bases between. The CDR3, as DNA: TGTGCCAGCAGCTTGGGGGGATTCTCCTACGAGCAGTACTTC. It codes for CASSLGGFSYEQYF. The variable domain in full, with the rest retrieved from reference TRBV7-2 and TRBJ2-7, is GAGVSQSPSNKVTEKGKDVELRCDPISGHTALYWYRQSLGQGLEFLIYFQGNSAPDKSGLPSDRFSAERTGGSVSTLTIQRTQQEDSAVYLCASSLGGFSYEQYFGPGTRLTVT.

A remark on this clone: The sample holds other DNA sequences that translate to the same CDR3. Here the CDR3 reads CSVVWGTDTQYF. For the CDR3, the DNA is TGCAGCGTTGTGTGGGGCACAGATACGCAGTATTTT. The chain is built from TRBV29-1 and TRBJ2-3; D call uncertain. The CDR3 has 12 residues. Deletions cut 4 bases from V and 1 base from J, with 6 bases between. CDR1 is SQVTM, CDR2 ANQGSEA, per germline.

This clone turned up a few times. This chain links TRBV30 with TRBJ2-1, with 8 bases matching TRBD1. V trimming: 3 bases; J trimming: 5 bases; junction bases outside the gene matches: 6. CDR3 length: 14 residues. From germline, CDR1 is GTSNPN and CDR2 SVGIG (reference sequence). The CDR3 DNA is TGTGCCTGGAGCATGGGACAGGAGCACAATGAGCAGTTCTTC. Protein product: CAWSMGQEHNEQFF.

The sample holds a few counts of this clone. The rearrangement uses TRBV30 and TRBJ1-5; D is uncertain. The CDR3 runs to 13 residues. The germline V gene encodes CDR1 GTSNPN and CDR2 SVGIG (reference sequence). V lost 1 base to trimming and J lost 0 bases, with 4 bases between them. The CDR3 bases are TGTGCCTGGAGTGCCAGTAGCAATCAGCCCCAGCATTTT. Translated, it gives CAWSASSNQPQHF.

Here the CDR3 DNA reads TGTGCCAGCAGCGCCCCAGCGGGAGGTACCTACGAGCAGTACTTC. Translation gives CASSAPAGGTYEQYF. The rearrangement links TRBV7-9 to TRBJ2-7; the match to TRBD2 covers 9 bases. CDR1 is SEHNR and CDR2 is FQNEAQ in the germline V gene (reference sequence). The CDR3 is 15 residues long. Unmatched junction bases numbered 7, after V lost 5 bases and J lost 2 bases.

This clone showed up just a few times. The rearrangement uses TRBV30 and TRBJ1-1; no clear D. The CDR3 loop spans 14 amino acids. V lost 5 bases, J lost 0 bases, and 13 bases lay in between. Looked up from germline, CDR1 is GTSNPN and CDR2 is SVGIG (reference sequence). CDR3 residues: CAWGKTYLNTEAFF. In nucleotides, the CDR3 is TGTGCCTGGGGTAAGACCTACCTGAACACTGAAGCTTTCTTT.

This clone has a handful of counts. V and J are TRBV18 and TRBJ1-2; 9 bases fit TRBD1. The trim removed 2 bases at V and 2 bases at J, leaving 12 bases unmatched. Germline V gives CDR1 KGHSH, CDR2 LQKENI. The CDR3 spans 18 residues. The CDR3, as DNA: TGTGCCAGCTCACCATCGGCGGGACAGGGACTTTTGAACTATGGCTACACCTTC. Translated: CASSPSAGQGLLNYGYTF.

This chain connects TRBV9 to TRBJ2-3; TRBD2 is a possible D gene (6 bases). The germline CDR1 and CDR2 sequences are SGDLS and YYNGEE. The CDR3 totals 16 residues. Between the trimmed V and J ends, which lost 0 bases and 0 bases, there was a span of 11 bases. The CDR3 sequence: CASSVGGSGSTDTQYF. The CDR3 DNA sequence: TGTGCCAGCAGCGTAGGTGGGAGCGGGAGCACAGATACGCAGTATTTT. Together with reference TRBV9 and TRBJ2-3, the CDR3 gives the full variable domain: DSGVTQTPKHLITATGQRVTLRCSPRSGDLSVYWYQQSLDQGLQFLIQYYNGEERAKGNILERFSAQQFPDLHSELNLSSLELGDSALYFCASSVGGSGSTDTQYFGPGTRLTVL.

This clone was counted a few times. The rearrangement uses TRBV7-9 and TRBJ2-5; 10 bases align to TRBD2. The germline gives CDR1 SEHNR, CDR2 FQNEAQ (reference sequence). With 4 bases clipped from V and 5 bases from J, the junction kept 7 bases outside the gene matches. The length of the CDR3 is 15 residues. In DNA form, the CDR3 reads TGTGCCAGCAGCTCACTAGCGGGGCGGGGTGAGACCCAGTACTTC. Translating gives CASSSLAGRGETQYF.

This clone was recorded a few times. The chain is built from TRBV18 and TRBJ2-1, with 7 bases identical to TRBD2. After removal of 5 bases from V and 7 bases from J, the junction contained 11 bases not matched to a gene. Germline lookup yields CDR1 KGHSH and CDR2 LQKENI. This CDR3 has 15 residues. This CDR3 is CASSGVLAGDNEQFF. In DNA, the CDR3 is TGTGCCAGCTCAGGGGTTCTGGCGGGAGATAATGAGCAGTTCTTC.

The genes are TRBV13 and TRBJ2-1; TRBD2 matches at 13 bases. The CDR3 consists of 19 residues. CDR1 PRHDT and CDR2 FYEKMQ come from the germline V gene (reference sequence). The trim removed 2 bases at V and 0 bases at J, leaving 7 bases unmatched. The CDR3 loop is CASSLLGLAGVGSYNEQFF. The CDR3 DNA sequence: TGTGCCAGCAGCTTATTAGGACTAGCGGGAGTCGGCTCCTACAATGAGCAGTTCTTC. Filled out from reference TRBV13 and TRBJ2-1, the complete variable domain reads AAGVIQSPRHLIKEKRETATLKCYPIPRHDTVYWYQQGPGQDPQFLISFYEKMQSDKGSIPDRFSAQQFSDYHSELNMSSLELGDSALYFCASSLLGLAGVGSYNEQFFGPGTRLTVL.

This clone has just a few counts. The chain joins TRBV30 to TRBJ1-5; D is uncertain. CDR1 GTSNPN and CDR2 SVGIG come from the germline V gene (reference sequence). The CDR3 totals 14 residues. Between the trimmed V and J ends, which lost 4 bases and 0 bases, there was a span of 10 bases. In DNA, the CDR3 is TGTGCCTGGACTGCCGGGGATAGCAATCAGCCCCAGCATTTT. Translating gives CAWTAGDSNQPQHF.

J is TRBJ2-4 and V is TRBV14; D is perhaps TRBD1 (5 bases). V lost 0 bases and J lost 11, with 11 bases in between. The CDR3 runs to 13 residues. The V gene's germline CDR1 is SGHDN and CDR2 FVKESK. CDR3 bases: TGTGCCAGCAGCCAAGATCGGGCAGGGCTTCAGTACTTC. Its protein product is CASSQDRAGLQYF.

The genes are TRBV7-9 and TRBJ2-5; D is uncertain. V was clipped by 3 bases and J by 6 bases, with 11 bases between them. CDR3 length: 13 residues. CDR1 SEHNR and CDR2 FQNEAQ come from the germline V gene (reference sequence). In DNA, the CDR3 is TGTGCCAGCAGCTTTTCCCCCACGAAGACCCAGTACTTC. It yields the protein CASSFSPTKTQYF. Full variable domain (outside the CDR3, taken from reference TRBV7-9 and TRBJ2-5): DTGVSQNPRHKITKRGQNVTFRCDPISEHNRLYWYRQTLGQGPEFLTYFQNEAQLEKSRLLSDRFSAERPKGSFSTLEIQRTEQGDSAMYLCASSFSPTKTQYFGPGTRLLVL.

The count of this clone is one. The chain joins TRBV7-3 to TRBJ1-1; D is unresolved. Germline assignment: CDR1 SGHTA and CDR2 FQGTGA. V was pared by 5 bases and J by 4 bases, with 11 bases between. The length of the CDR3 is 13 residues. The CDR3 DNA follows: TGTGCCAGCAGCGAAACCCCTGGCACTGAAGCTTTCTTT. Its protein is CASSETPGTEAFF.

This chain uses TRBV15 with TRBJ2-3; D unresolved. The CDR3 extends over 13 amino acids. Trimming pared 6 bases from V and 4 bases from J, leaving 11 bases between. Germline loops: CDR1 LNHNV, CDR2 YYDKDF (reference sequence). The CDR3, as DNA: TGTGCCACCAGGCAGGCCGTCCCAGATACGCAGTATTTT. Residues: CATRQAVPDTQYF.